What follows are 3 T cell receptor beta chains derived from one specimen sequenced in a study of blood T cell repertoires in COVID-19. Repertoires were generated with immunoSEQ multiplex PCR, while TCRdb's copy carries only in-frame clones and drops some. The sample carries just under 60,000 clones, approximately 86% recorded once. Source material: peripheral blood. These receptors all come from a man in his 60s with acute or convalescent COVID-19.

The V call is TRBV7-2, the J call TRBJ1-1; D not certain. This CDR3 region has 13 residues. The V gene's germline CDR1 is SGHTA and CDR2 FQGNSA. V was shortened by 3 bases and J by 1 base, with 6 bases between the two germline ends. The CDR3 loop is CASSFLANTEAFF. The CDR3 DNA reads as TGTGCCAGCAGCTTTTTGGCGAACACTGAAGCTTTCTTT.

V usage is TRBV7-8 and J usage is TRBJ1-5, with 8 bases fitting TRBD1. Losses at the gene ends were 5 bases for V and 2 bases for J; bases not matched to a gene: 2. Germline CDR1 SGHVS, CDR2 FQNEAQ. CDR3 length: 14 amino acids. The CDR3 nucleotides are TGTGCCAGCAGCCGGGGACAGGGCAATCAGCCCCAGCATTTT. This sequence encodes CASSRGQGNQPQHF.

The V call is TRBV11-1, the J call TRBJ2-1; 8 bases align to TRBD2. The CDR3 loop spans 15 amino acids. Germline CDR1 is SGHAT and CDR2 is FQDESV (reference sequence). With 5 bases clipped from V and 2 bases from J, the junction kept 5 bases outside the gene matches. The CDR3 reads CASSAGTRAYNEQFF. As DNA, the CDR3 is TGTGCCAGCAGCGCCGGGACTAGGGCCTACAATGAGCAGTTCTTC.